This T cell receptor (beta chain) was recovered during a study of regulatory T cells in long-lasting Graves disease. Whole-study results and caveats: TRBV28 was favored in persistent disease, as were TRBJ1-2 and TRBJ2-5. Less diverse TCR repertoires were seen in persistent Graves' patients than in newly diagnosed ones.

Noted time point: newly diagnosed GD, antithyroid drugs for less than 3 months. The TCR library was made from RNA extracted from PBMCs. HTBI primers from iRepertoire and Arm-PCR of CDR3 regions yielded the TCR beta libraries. TCRdb re-called the multiplex PCR reads through MiXCR, storing one row per CDR3 protein. The profile covers 300,000 to 450,000 distinct CDR3 sequences, with about a sixth appearing a single time and 22% taken by the ten largest. The V and J ends lost 6 bases and 7 bases, in that order; junction bases with no gene match: 12. The CDR3 runs to 15 residues. The V gene's germline CDR1 is SNHLY and CDR2 FYNNEI. For this clonotype: Its antigen is still unknown.

The sample in question was peripheral blood mononuclear cells (PBMCs), obtained at new diagnosis, from a patient treated with antithyroid drugs. The receptor comes from a female donor with Graves disease. The chain links TRBV2 to TRBJ2-1; 7 nucleotides align to TRBD1. In DNA, the CDR3 is TGTGCCAGCAGGGACGACAGGGCCTTGGAGAATGAGCAGTTCTTC. This encodes CASRDDRALENEQFF.